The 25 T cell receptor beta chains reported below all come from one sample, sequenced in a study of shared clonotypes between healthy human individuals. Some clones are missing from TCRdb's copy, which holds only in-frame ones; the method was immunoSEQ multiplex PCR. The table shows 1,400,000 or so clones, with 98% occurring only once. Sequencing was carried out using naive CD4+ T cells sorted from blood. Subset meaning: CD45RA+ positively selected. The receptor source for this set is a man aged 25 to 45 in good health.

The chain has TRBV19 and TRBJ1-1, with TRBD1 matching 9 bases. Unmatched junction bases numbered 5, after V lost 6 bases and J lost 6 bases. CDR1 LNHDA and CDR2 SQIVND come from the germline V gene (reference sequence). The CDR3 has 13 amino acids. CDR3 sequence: CASSQDRGAEAFF. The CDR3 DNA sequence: TGTGCCAGTAGCCAAGACAGGGGGGCTGAAGCTTTCTTT.

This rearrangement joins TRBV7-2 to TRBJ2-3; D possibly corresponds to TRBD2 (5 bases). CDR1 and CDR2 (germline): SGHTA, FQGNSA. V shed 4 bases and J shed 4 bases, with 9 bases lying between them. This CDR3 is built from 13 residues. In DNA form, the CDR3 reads TGTGCCAGCAGCTCAACTAGACCAGATACGCAGTATTTT. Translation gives CASSSTRPDTQYF.

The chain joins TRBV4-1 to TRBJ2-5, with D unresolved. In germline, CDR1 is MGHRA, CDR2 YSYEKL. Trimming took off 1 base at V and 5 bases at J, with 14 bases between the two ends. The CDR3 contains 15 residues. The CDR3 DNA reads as TGCGCCAGCAGCCAAGGCCGGGTGGCCCAGGAGACCCAGTACTTC. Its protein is CASSQGRVAQETQYF.

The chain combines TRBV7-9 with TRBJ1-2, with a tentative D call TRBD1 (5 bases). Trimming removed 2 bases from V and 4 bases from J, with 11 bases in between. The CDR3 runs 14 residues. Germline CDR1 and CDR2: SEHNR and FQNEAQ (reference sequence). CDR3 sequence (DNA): TGTGCCAGCAGCTTACTGGGGCTCGGCTATGGCTACACCTTC. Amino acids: CASSLLGLGYGYTF.

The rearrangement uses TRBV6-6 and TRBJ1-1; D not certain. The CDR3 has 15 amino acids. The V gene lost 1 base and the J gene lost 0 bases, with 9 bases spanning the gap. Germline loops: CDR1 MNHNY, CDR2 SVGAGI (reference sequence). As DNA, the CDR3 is TGTGCCAGCAGTTACTACCCGGGCGTGAACACTGAAGCTTTCTTT. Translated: CASSYYPGVNTEAFF.

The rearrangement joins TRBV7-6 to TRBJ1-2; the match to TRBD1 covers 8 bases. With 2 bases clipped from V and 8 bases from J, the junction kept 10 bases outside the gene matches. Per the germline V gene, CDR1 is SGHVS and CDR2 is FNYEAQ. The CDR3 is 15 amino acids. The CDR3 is CASSLSTQGASGYTF. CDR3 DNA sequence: TGTGCCAGCAGCTTAAGTACGCAGGGGGCGTCAGGCTACACCTTC.

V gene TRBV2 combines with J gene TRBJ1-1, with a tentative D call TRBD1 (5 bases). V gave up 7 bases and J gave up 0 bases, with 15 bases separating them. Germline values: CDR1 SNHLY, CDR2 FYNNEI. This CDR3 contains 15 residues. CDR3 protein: CASKEAGGMNTEAFF. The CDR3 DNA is TGTGCCAGCAAGGAGGCGGGGGGTATGAACACTGAAGCTTTCTTT.

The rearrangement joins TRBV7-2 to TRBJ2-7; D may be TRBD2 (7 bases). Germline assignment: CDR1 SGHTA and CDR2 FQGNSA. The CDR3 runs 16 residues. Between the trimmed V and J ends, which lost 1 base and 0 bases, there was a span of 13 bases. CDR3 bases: TGTGCCAGCAGCTTAGTCGGGGGGCCCCTCTCCTACGAGCAGTACTTC. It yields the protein CASSLVGGPLSYEQYF.

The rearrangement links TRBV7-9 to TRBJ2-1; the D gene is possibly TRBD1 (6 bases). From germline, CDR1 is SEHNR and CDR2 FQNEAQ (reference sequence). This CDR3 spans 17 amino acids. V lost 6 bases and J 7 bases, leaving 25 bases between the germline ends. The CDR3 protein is CASRPGAELGAHNEQFF. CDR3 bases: TGTGCCAGCAGACCAGGGGCAGAGTTGGGGGCGCATAATGAGCAGTTCTTC.

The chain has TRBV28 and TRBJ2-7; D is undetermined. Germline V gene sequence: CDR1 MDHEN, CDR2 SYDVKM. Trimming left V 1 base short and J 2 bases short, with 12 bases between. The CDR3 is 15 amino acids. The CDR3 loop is CASSLSSRDTYEQYF. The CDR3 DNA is TGTGCCAGCAGTTTATCTAGTCGCGATACCTACGAGCAGTACTTC.

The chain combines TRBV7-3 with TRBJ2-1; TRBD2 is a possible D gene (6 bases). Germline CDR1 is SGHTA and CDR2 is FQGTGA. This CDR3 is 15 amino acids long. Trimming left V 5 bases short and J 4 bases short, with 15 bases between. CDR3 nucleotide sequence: TGTGCCAGCAGCCCCGGTCCGGCGGGGTACAATGAGCAGTTCTTC. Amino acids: CASSPGPAGYNEQFF.

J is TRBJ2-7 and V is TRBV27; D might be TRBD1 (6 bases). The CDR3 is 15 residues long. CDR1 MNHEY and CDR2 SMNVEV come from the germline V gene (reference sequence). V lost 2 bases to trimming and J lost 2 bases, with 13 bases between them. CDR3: CASSLRGRGPYEQYF. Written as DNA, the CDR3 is TGTGCCAGCAGTTTAAGGGGCAGGGGCCCCTACGAGCAGTACTTC.

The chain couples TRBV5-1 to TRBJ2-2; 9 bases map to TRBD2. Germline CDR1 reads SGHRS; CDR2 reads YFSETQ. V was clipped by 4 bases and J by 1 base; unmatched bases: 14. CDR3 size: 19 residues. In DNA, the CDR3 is TGCGCCAGCAGCCGCGACTTAGAAGCGGGAGGTATGAACACCGGGGAGCTGTTTTTT. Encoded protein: CASSRDLEAGGMNTGELFF.

CDR3 sequence: CASSLMRGYQETQYF. The CDR3 DNA reads TGTGCCAGCAGCCTCATGCGGGGGTACCAAGAGACCCAGTACTTC. The chain employs TRBV7-6 and TRBJ2-5, with 7 bases identical to TRBD2. With 5 bases clipped from V and 0 bases from J, the junction kept 6 bases outside the gene matches. The CDR3 covers 15 residues. Germline CDR1 is SGHVS and CDR2 is FNYEAQ.

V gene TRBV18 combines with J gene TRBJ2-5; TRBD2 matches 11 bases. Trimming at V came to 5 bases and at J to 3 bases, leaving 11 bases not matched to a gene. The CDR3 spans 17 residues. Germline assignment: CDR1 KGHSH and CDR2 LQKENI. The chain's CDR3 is CASSTGGPGLAEETQYF. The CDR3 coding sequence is TGTGCCAGCTCAACCGGCGGGCCGGGACTAGCGGAAGAGACCCAGTACTTC.

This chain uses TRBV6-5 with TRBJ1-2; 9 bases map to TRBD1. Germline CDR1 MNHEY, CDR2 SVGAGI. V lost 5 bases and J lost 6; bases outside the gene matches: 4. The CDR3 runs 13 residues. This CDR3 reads CASSPRDRDGYTF. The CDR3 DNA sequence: TGTGCCAGCAGTCCCCGGGACAGGGATGGCTACACCTTC.

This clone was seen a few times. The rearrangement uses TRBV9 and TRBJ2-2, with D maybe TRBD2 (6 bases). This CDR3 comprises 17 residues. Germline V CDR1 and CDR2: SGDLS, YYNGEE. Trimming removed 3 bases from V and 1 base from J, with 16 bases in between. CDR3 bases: TGTGCCAGCAGCGACGCCGCGGGGCGGAAGAACACCGGGGAGCTGTTTTTT. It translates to CASSDAAGRKNTGELFF.

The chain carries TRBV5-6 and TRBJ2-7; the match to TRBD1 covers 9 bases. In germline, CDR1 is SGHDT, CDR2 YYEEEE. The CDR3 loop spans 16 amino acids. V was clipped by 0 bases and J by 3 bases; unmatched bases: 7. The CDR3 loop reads CASSLVQGQGNYEQYF. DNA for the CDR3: TGTGCCAGCAGCTTGGTGCAGGGACAGGGAAACTACGAGCAGTACTTC. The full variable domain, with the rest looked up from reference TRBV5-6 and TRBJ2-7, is DAGVTQSPTHLIKTRGQQVTLRCSPKSGHDTVSWYQQALGQGPQFIFQYYEEEERQRGNFPDRFSGHQFPNYSSELNVNALLLGDSALYLCASSLVQGQGNYEQYFGPGTRLTVT.

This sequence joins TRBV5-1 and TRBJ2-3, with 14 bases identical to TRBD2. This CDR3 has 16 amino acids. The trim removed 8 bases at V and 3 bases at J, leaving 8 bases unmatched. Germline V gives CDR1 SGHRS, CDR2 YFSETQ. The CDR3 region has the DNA TGCGCCAGTTATCCGGGACTAGCGGGAGTAACAGATACGCAGTATTTT. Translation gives CASYPGLAGVTDTQYF. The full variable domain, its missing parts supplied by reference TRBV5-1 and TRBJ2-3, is KAGVTQTPRYLIKTRGQQVTLSCSPISGHRSVSWYQQTPGQGLQFLFEYFSETQRNKGNFPGRFSGRQFSNSRSEMNVSTLELGDSALYLCASYPGLAGVTDTQYFGPGTRLTVL.

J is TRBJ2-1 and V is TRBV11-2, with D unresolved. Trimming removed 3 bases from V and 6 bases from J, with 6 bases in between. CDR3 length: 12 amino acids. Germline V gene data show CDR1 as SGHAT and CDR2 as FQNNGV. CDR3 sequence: CASSFRTNEQFF. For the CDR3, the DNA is TGTGCCAGCAGCTTTAGAACCAATGAGCAGTTCTTC.

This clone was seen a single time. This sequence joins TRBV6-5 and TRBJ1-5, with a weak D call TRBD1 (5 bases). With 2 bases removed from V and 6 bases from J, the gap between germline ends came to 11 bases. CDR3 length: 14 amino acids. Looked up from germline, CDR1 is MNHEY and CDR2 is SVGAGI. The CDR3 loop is CASSYGQGSQPQHF. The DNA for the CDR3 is TGTGCCAGCAGTTACGGGCAGGGTAGTCAGCCCCAGCATTTT.

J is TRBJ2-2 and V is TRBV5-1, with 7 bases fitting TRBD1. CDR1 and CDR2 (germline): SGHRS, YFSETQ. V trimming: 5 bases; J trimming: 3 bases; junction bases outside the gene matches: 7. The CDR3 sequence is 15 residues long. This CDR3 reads CASRGDSSYTGELFF. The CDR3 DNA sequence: TGCGCCAGCAGGGGGGACAGCTCATACACCGGGGAGCTGTTTTTT.

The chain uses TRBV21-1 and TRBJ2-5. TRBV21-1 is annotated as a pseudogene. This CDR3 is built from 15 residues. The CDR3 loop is CATSGRAVFQETQYF. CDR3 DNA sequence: TGTGCCACCTCTGGACGGGCAGTCTTCCAAGAGACCCAGTACTTC.

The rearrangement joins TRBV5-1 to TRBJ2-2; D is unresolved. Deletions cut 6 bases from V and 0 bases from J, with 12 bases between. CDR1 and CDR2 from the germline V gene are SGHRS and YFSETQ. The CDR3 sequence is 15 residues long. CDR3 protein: CASTQKLANTGELFF. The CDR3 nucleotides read TGCGCCAGCACCCAGAAGCTTGCGAACACCGGGGAGCTGTTTTTT.

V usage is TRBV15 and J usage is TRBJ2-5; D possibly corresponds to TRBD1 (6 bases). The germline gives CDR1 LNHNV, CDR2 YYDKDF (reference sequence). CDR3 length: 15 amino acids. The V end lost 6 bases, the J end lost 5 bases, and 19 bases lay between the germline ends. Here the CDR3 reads CATSPPQGSGETQYF. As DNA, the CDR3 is TGTGCCACCAGTCCGCCTCAGGGGTCGGGGGAGACCCAGTACTTC.